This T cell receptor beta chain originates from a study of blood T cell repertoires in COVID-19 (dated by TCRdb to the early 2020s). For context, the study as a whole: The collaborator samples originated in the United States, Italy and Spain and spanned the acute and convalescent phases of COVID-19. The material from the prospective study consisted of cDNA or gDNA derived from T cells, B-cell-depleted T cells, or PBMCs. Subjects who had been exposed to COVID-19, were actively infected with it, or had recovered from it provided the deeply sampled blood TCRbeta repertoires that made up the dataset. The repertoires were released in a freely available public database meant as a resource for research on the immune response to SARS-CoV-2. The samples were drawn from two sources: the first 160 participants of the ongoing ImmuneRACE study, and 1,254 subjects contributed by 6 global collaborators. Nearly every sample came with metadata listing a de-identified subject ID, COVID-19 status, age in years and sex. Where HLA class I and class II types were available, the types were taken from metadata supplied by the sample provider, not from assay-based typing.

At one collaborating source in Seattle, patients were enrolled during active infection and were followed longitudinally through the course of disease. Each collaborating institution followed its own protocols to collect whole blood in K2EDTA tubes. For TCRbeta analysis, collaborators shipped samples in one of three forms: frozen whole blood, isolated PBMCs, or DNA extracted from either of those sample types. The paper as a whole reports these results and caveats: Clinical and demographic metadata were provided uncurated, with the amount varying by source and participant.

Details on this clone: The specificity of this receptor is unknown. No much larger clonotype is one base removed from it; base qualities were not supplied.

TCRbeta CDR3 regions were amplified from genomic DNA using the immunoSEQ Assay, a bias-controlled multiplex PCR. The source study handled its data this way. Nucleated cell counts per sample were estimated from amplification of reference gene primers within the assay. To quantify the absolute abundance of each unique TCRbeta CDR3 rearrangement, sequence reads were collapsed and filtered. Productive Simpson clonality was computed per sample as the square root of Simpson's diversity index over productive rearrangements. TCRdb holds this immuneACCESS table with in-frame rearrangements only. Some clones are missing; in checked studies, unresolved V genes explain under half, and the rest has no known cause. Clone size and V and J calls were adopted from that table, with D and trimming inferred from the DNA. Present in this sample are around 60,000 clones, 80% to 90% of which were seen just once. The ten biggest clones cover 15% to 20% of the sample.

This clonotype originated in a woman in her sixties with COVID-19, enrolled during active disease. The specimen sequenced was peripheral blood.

CDR3 reads: CASSISGRSYNEQFF. The base sequence is TGCGCCAGCAGCATCAGCGGGAGGTCGTACAATGAGCAGTTCTTC. The chain couples TRBV5-1 to TRBJ2-1, with 9 middle bases fitting TRBD2. CDR1 SGHRS and CDR2 YFSETQ were looked up in the germline V gene. Germline trimming: 4 bases from V, 4 bases from J; junction bases outside gene matches: 6. The CDR3 holds 15 amino acids from the cysteine to the phenylalanine. CDR3 DNA only is kept here, 45 bases in frame from base 1.